This entry lists 7 T cell receptor beta chains sequenced from one sample in a study of blood T cell repertoires in COVID-19. TCRdb's table, derived via immunoSEQ multiplex PCR, lists solely in-frame clones and lacks some. The sample consists of 200,000 to 250,000 clones, 80% to 90% of them appearing once. Sequenced sample: PBMCs or T cells enriched from blood (not recorded which). The receptors originated from a young woman in a cohort exposed to, infected with or recovered from COVID-19 (not recorded which).

The rearrangement joins TRBV5-1 to TRBJ1-2, with no clear D. CDR3 size: 13 residues. V was pared by 4 bases and J by 4 bases, with 11 bases between. Germline loops: CDR1 SGHRS, CDR2 YFSETQ. This chain's CDR3 is CASSPSGPYGYTF. CDR3 DNA sequence: TGCGCCAGCAGCCCAAGTGGGCCCTATGGCTACACCTTC. Variable domain in full (rest from reference TRBV5-1 and TRBJ1-2): KAGVTQTPRYLIKTRGQQVTLSCSPISGHRSVSWYQQTPGQGLQFLFEYFSETQRNKGNFPGRFSGRQFSNSRSEMNVSTLELGDSALYLCASSPSGPYGYTFGSGTRLTVV.

V and J are TRBV15 and TRBJ1-2; TRBD1 matches at 7 bases. The CDR3 is 16 residues long. J was trimmed by 4 bases and V by 0 bases; bases with no gene match: 8. Germline CDR1 LNHNV, CDR2 YYDKDF (reference sequence). The CDR3 reads CATSRDNRPGGYGYTF. Here the CDR3 DNA reads TGTGCCACCAGCAGAGATAACCGGCCAGGGGGCTATGGCTACACCTTC.

The rearrangement joins TRBV24-1 to TRBJ2-6; D might be TRBD2 (6 bases). This CDR3 region has 16 residues. Per germline, CDR1 KGHDR and CDR2 SFDVKD. V lost 3 bases and J lost 0, with 8 bases in between. The chain's CDR3 is CATSDPSVSGANVLTF. CDR3 sequence (DNA): TGTGCCACCAGTGATCCTAGCGTCTCTGGGGCCAACGTCCTGACTTTC.

The chain links TRBV19 to TRBJ1-6; no definite D call. Per the germline V gene, CDR1 is LNHDA and CDR2 is SQIVND (reference sequence). CDR3 length equals 15 residues. V lost 7 bases and J 6 bases, leaving 16 bases between the germline ends. CDR3 in amino acids: CASTLSQESNSPLHF. CDR3 coding DNA: TGTGCCAGTACCTTATCCCAGGAAAGTAATTCACCCCTCCACTTT.

The CDR3, as DNA: TGTGCCAGCAGCTTACCGGGACAGCGCCAAGAGACCCAGTACTTC. Translating it yields CASSLPGQRQETQYF. The rearrangement uses TRBV5-6 and TRBJ2-5; 7 nucleotides agree with TRBD1. Germline CDR1 and CDR2: SGHDT and YYEEEE. The length of the CDR3 is 15 residues. With V trimmed by 2 bases and J by 1 base, 5 bases remained unmatched.

The rearrangement uses TRBV6-5 and TRBJ1-5, with 10 nucleotides matching TRBD1. Unmatched junction bases numbered 6, after V lost 7 bases and J lost 6 bases. There are 14 residues in the CDR3. Germline V gene sequence: CDR1 MNHEY, CDR2 SVGAGI. In DNA, the CDR3 is TGTGCCAGCATGGCGACAGGGGGCTTTCAGCCCCAGCATTTT. Protein: CASMATGGFQPQHF.

This chain connects TRBV5-6 to TRBJ2-7; D perhaps matches TRBD2 (5 bases). CDR3 length equals 13 residues. Germline V lookup: CDR1 SGHDT, CDR2 YYEEEE. Trimming removed 0 bases from V and 2 bases from J, with 6 bases in between. The CDR3 here is CASSLAGTYEQYF. The CDR3 DNA is TGTGCCAGCAGCTTGGCGGGGACCTACGAGCAGTACTTC. The full variable domain, rest sourced from reference TRBV5-6 and TRBJ2-7, is DAGVTQSPTHLIKTRGQQVTLRCSPKSGHDTVSWYQQALGQGPQFIFQYYEEEERQRGNFPDRFSGHQFPNYSSELNVNALLLGDSALYLCASSLAGTYEQYFGPGTRLTVT.